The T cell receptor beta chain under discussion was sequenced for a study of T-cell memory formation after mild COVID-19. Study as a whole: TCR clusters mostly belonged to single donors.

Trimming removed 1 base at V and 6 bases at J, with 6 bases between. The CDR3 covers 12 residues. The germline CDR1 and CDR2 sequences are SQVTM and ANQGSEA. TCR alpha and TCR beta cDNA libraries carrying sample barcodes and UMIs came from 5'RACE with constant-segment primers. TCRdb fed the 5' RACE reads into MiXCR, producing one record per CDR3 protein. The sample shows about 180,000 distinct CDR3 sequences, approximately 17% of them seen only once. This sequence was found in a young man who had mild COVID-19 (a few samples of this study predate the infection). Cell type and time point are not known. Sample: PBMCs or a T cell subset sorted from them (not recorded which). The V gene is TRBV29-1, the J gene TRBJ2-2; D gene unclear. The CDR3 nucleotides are TGCAGCGTTGAAGCTCGGTCCGGGGAGCTGTTTTTT. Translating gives CSVEARSGELFF.